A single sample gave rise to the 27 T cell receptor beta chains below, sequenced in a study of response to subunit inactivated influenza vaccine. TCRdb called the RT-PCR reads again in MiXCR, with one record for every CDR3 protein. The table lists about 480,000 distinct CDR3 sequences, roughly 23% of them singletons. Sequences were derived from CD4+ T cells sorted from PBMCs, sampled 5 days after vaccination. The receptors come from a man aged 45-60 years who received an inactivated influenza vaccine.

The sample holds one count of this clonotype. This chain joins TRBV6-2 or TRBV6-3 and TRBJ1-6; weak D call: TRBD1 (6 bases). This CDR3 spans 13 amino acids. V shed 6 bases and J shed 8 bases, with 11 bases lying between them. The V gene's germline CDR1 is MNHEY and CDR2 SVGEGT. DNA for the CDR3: TGTGCCAGCAGAGACAGGAAATATTCACCCCTCCACTTT. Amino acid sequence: CASRDRKYSPLHF.

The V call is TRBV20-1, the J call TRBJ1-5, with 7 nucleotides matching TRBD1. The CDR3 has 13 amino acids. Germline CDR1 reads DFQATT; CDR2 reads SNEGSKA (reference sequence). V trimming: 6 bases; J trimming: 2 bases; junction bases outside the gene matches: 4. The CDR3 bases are TGCAGTGCCAAAGGGACAGGCAATCAGCCCCAGCATTTT. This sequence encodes CSAKGTGNQPQHF.

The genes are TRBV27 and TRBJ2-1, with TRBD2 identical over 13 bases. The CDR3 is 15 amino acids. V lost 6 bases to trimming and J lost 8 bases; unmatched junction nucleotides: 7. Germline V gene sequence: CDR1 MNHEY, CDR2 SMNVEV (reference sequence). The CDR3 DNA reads TGTGCCAGCAGCCAGGGACTAGCGGGGCGCCATGAGCAGTTCTTC. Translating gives CASSQGLAGRHEQFF.

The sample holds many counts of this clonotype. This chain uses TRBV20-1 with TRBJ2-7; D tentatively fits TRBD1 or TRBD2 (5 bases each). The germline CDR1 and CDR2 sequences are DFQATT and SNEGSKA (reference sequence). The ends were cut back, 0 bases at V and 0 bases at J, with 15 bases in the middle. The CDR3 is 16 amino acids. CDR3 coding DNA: TGCAGTGCTAGAGATGTGTCGGGGACCAACTCCTACGAGCAGTACTTC. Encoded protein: CSARDVSGTNSYEQYF.

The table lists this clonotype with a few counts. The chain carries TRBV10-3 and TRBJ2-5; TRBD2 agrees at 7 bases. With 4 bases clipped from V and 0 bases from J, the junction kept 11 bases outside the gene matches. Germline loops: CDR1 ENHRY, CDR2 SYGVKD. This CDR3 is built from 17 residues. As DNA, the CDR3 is TGTGCCATCAGTGCTAGACTAGCCCTAACTTACCAAGAGACCCAGTACTTC. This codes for CAISARLALTYQETQYF.

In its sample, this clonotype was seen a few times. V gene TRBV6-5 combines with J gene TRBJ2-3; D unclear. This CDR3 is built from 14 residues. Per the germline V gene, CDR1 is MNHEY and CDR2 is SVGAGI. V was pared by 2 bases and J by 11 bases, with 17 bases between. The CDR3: CASSYLDNASRQYF. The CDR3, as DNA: TGTGCCAGCAGTTACCTAGATAATGCTAGTAGGCAGTATTTT.

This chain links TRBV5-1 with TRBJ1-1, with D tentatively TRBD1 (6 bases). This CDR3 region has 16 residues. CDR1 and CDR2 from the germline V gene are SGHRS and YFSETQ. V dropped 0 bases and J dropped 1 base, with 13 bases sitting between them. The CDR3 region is CASSLVGAGPNTEAFF. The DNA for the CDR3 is TGCGCCAGCAGCTTGGTGGGGGCAGGGCCGAACACTGAAGCTTTCTTT.

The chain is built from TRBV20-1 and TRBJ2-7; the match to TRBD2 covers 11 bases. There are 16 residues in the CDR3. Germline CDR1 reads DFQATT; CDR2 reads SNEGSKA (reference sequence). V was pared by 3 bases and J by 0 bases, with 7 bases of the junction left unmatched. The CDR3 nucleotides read TGCAGTGCTAGGATAGCGGGAGGGCTACACTCCTACGAGCAGTACTTC. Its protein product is CSARIAGGLHSYEQYF.

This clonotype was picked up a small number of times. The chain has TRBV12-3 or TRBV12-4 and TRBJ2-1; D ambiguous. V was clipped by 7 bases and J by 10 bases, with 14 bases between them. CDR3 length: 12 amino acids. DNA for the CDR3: TGTGCCAGCAAAGCCTCGAAGAACGAGCAGTTCTTC. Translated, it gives CASKASKNEQFF.

CDR3 coding DNA: TGCAGCGCCGGCAGTGTGACTGAAGCTTTCTTT. Translating gives CSAGSVTEAFF. The V gene is TRBV29-1, the J gene TRBJ1-1; unclear D gene. From germline, CDR1 is SQVTM and CDR2 ANQGSEA. V was clipped by 7 bases and J by 5 bases, with 11 bases between them. This CDR3 has 11 residues.

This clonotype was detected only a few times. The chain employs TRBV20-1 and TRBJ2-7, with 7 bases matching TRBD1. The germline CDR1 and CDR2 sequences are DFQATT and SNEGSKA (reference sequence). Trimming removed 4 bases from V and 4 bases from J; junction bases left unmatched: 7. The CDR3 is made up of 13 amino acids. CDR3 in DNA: TGCAGTGCTAAGCAGGGGGTTAGTTACGAGCAGTACTTC. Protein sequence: CSAKQGVSYEQYF.

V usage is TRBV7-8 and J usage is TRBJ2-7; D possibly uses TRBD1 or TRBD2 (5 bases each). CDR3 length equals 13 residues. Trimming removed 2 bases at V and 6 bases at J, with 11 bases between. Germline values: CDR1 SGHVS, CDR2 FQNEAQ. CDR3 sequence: CASSLLFGAEQYF. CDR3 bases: TGTGCCAGCAGCTTATTATTCGGGGCCGAGCAGTACTTC.

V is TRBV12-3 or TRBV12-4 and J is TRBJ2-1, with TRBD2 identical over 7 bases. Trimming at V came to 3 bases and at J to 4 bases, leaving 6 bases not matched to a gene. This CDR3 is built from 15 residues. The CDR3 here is CASSLSSGLYNEQFF. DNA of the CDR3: TGTGCCAGCAGTTTGAGTAGCGGGCTTTACAATGAGCAGTTCTTC.

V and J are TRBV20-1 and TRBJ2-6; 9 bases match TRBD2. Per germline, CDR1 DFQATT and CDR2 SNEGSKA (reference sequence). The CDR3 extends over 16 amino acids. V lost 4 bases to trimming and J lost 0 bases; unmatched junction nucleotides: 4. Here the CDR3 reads CSATGLADSGANVLTF. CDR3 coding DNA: TGCAGTGCTACGGGACTAGCCGACTCTGGGGCCAACGTCCTGACTTTC.

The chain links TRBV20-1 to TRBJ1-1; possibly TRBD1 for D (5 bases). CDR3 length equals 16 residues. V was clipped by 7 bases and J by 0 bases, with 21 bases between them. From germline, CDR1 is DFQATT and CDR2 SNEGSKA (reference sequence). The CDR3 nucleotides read TGCAGTGGCCGGCGGGGCCGGGTACGAATGAACACTGAAGCTTTCTTT. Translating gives CSGRRGRVRMNTEAFF.

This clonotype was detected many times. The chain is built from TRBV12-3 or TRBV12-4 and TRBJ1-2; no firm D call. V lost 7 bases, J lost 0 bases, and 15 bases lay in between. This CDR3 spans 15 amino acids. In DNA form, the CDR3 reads TGTGCCAGCACCCGGGCGGGCCCTGCTAACTATGGCTACACCTTC. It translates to CASTRAGPANYGYTF.

Written as DNA, the CDR3 is TGCGCCAGCAGCAACCACGGCGGGAATGAGCAGTTCTTC. Encoded protein: CASSNHGGNEQFF. The chain is built from TRBV4-3 and TRBJ2-1, with D tentatively TRBD2 (5 bases). The CDR3 spans 13 residues. Trimming shortened V by 5 bases and J by 7 bases, and 12 bases separated the two germline ends. Germline V gene sequence: CDR1 LGHNA, CDR2 YSLEER.

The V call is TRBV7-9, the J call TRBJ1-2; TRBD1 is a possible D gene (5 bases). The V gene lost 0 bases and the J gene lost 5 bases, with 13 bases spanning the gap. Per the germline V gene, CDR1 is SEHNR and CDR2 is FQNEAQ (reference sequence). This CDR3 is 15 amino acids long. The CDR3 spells CASSLATAGGYGYTF. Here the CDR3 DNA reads TGTGCCAGCAGCTTAGCGACGGCGGGGGGATATGGCTACACCTTC.

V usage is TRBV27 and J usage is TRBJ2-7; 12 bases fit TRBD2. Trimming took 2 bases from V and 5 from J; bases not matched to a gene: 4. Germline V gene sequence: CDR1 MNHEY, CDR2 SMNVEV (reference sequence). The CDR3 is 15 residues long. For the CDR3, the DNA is TGTGCCAGCAGTTTACGGCTAGCGGGAGGGAACGAGCAGTACTTC. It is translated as CASSLRLAGGNEQYF.

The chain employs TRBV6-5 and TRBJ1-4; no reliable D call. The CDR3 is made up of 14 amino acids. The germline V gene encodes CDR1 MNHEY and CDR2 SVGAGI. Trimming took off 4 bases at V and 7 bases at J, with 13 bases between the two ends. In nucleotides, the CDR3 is TGTGCCAGCAGTTTCGCAGGATTCGGTGAAAAACTGTTTTTT. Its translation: CASSFAGFGEKLFF.

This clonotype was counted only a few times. CDR3 sequence: CASSPTSPQETQYF. CDR3 nucleotide sequence: TGTGCCAGCAGCCCCACTAGTCCCCAAGAGACCCAGTACTTC. The chain is built from TRBV12-3 or TRBV12-4 and TRBJ2-5; maybe TRBD2 (5 bases). V was pared by 6 bases and J by 1 base, with 12 bases between. The CDR3 has 14 amino acids.

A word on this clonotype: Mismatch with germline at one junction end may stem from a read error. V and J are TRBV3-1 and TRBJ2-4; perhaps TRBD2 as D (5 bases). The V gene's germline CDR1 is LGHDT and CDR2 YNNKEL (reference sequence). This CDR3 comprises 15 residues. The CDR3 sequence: CASSQARGAKNIQYF. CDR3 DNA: TGTGCCAGCAGTCAAGCACGCGGGGCCAAAAACATTCAGTACTTC.

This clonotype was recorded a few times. The CDR3 loop is CASSPQPRESLYF. CDR3 nucleotides: TGTGCCAGCAGCCCACAGCCGAGGGAGTCCCTGTACTTC. This chain links TRBV7-2 with TRBJ2-7; TRBD2 is a possible D gene (5 bases). Deletions cut 5 bases from V and 12 bases from J, with 20 bases between. The CDR3 runs 13 residues. CDR1 and CDR2 from the germline V gene are SGHTA and FQGNSA.

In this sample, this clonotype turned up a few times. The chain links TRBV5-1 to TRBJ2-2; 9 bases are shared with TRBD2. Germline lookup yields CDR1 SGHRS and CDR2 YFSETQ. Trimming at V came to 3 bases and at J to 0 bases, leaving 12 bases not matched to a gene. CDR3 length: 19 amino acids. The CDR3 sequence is CASSWGGLAADSNTGELFF. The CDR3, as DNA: TGCGCCAGCAGCTGGGGGGGACTAGCTGCCGACTCGAACACCGGGGAGCTGTTTTTT. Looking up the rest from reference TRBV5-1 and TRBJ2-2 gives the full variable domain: KAGVTQTPRYLIKTRGQQVTLSCSPISGHRSVSWYQQTPGQGLQFLFEYFSETQRNKGNFPGRFSGRQFSNSRSEMNVSTLELGDSALYLCASSWGGLAADSNTGELFFGEGSRLTVL.

In DNA, the CDR3 is TGTGCCAGCAGCCAGGGACTAGCCACGGGTGAGCAGTTCTTC. It yields the protein CASSQGLATGEQFF. The gene calls are TRBV6-2 or TRBV6-3 and TRBJ2-1, with TRBD2 matching over 9 bases. The CDR3 has 14 amino acids. The germline V gene has CDR1 MNHEY and CDR2 SVGEGT. Trimming took 6 bases from V and 9 from J; bases not matched to a gene: 9.

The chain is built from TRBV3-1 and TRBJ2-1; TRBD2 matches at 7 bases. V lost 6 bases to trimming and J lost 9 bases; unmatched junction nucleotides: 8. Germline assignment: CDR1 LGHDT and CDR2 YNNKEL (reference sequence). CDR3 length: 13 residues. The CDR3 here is CASRTGTNGEQFF. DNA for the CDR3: TGTGCCAGCAGAACTGGGACTAACGGTGAGCAGTTCTTC.

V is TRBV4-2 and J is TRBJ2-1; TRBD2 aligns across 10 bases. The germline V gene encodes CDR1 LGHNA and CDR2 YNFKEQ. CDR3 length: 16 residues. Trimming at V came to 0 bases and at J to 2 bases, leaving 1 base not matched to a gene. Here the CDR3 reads CASSQDSGRTYNEQFF. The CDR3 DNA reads TGTGCCAGCAGCCAAGATAGCGGGAGGACCTACAATGAGCAGTTCTTC.